This T cell receptor (beta chain) was captured in a study of Ad26.COV2.S vaccination and SARS-CoV-2 variants. Study-level information: The donor participated in the COV1001 trial, in its Ad26.COV2.S arm. Each vaccinee took Ad26.COV2.S intramuscularly, once or twice 56 days apart. Study-wide points: Spike-specific responses of CD8+ and CD4+ T cells were reported to display substantial breadth after vaccination.

Only in-frame clones appear in the TCRdb table, and some are missing; sequencing was by immunoSEQ multiplex PCR. The data contain around 400,000 clones, approximately 92% of them seen just once; the ten biggest clones take up more than 9%. A remark on this clone: Antigen unknown.

This CDR3 spans 16 amino acids. The V gene's germline CDR1 is GTSNPN and CDR2 SVGIG (reference sequence). The germline V and J ends were trimmed by 5 bases and 2 bases, with 16 bases remaining between them. The treatment here: 15 to 20 received Ad26.COV2.S at low or high dose, single or two shots; about 5 received placebo; per-sample allocation not given. Material that was analyzed had been drawn on day 63 after the first vaccine or placebo injection. The vaccine delivered Wuhan-strain SARS-CoV-2 spike through an Ad26 vector. Sequencing used peripheral blood, obtained in a trial of Ad26.COV2.S vaccine versus placebo. This TCR derives from a person aged 18 to 59 who received the Ad26.COV2.S COVID-19 vaccine or a placebo. The chain has TRBV30 and TRBJ2-6, with a possible D match to TRBD2 (5 bases). This chain's CDR3 is CAWVRMAGTGANVLTF. Here the CDR3 DNA reads TGTGCCTGGGTTCGTATGGCCGGGACTGGGGCCAACGTCCTGACTTTC.